A selection of T cell receptor beta chains follows, all from one sample in a study of B cell selection in AIRE deficiency. The assay was immunoSEQ multiplex PCR, and TCRdb's table has in-frame clones only and misses some. The profile shows 20,000 to 30,000 clones, over 80% of them singletons. Sequencing was done on a sample of CD4+CD25+ Tregs sorted from PBMCs. The origin of the receptors is a human donor in good health. Both conserved end residues are part of each CDR3. The D gene is left open where the match is weak. Clone size is not always given. Where it is, it says once, few, many or a class for expanded clones.

D,size,V,J,CDR3,DNA
TRBD1,-,TRBV30,TRBJ1-1,CAGDRGRTTEAFF,TGTGCCGGAGACAGGGGGCGGACCACTGAAGCTTTCTTT
-,-,TRBV5-5,TRBJ1-3,CASSFQDSGNTIYF,TGTGCCAGCAGCTTCCAGGACTCTGGAAACACCATATATTTT
TRBD1,-,TRBV7-2,TRBJ2-1,CAAYGWGDRVAGEQFF,TGTGCCGCTTACGGGTGGGGGGACAGGGTCGCCGGTGAGCAGTTCTTC
-,-,TRBV27,TRBJ1-5,CASSLNWNQPQHF,TGTGCCAGCAGTTTAAACTGGAATCAGCCCCAGCATTTT
TRBD1,-,TRBV2,TRBJ1-1,CASLTGENTEAFF,TGTGCCAGTCTAACAGGGGAAAACACTGAAGCTTTCTTT
-,-,TRBV7-8,TRBJ1-2,CASSKNTGLGNYGYTF,TGTGCCAGCAGCAAAAACACGGGACTTGGAAACTATGGCTACACCTTC
TRBD1,-,TRBV18,TRBJ2-1,CASSPLGTGLGEQFF,TGTGCCAGCTCACCCCTCGGGACAGGGTTAGGTGAGCAGTTCTTC
-,few,TRBV6-5,TRBJ1-1,CASSPSLGPGAFF,TGTGCCAGCAGCCCCAGCTTGGGTCCAGGGGCTTTCTTT
-,-,TRBV10-1,TRBJ2-3,CASTVRGASTDTQYF,TGCGCCAGCACCGTAAGGGGGGCCAGCACAGATACGCAGTATTTT
-,once,TRBV7-2,TRBJ1-1,CASSLSRGGVNTEAFF,TGTGCCAGCAGCTTATCTAGGGGCGGCGTGAACACTGAAGCTTTCTTT
-,-,TRBV6-1,TRBJ1-2,CASSEALRSTENYGYTF,TGTGCCAGCAGTGAAGCGCTTAGGTCGACGGAAAACTATGGCTACACCTTC
TRBD2,-,TRBV6-1,TRBJ2-2,CASSDRLAGARNTGELFF,TGTGCCAGCAGTGATAGGCTAGCGGGGGCCCGGAACACCGGGGAGCTGTTTTTT
TRBD1,-,TRBV6-1,TRBJ1-1,CAITGGAGNTEAFF,TGTGCCATCACAGGGGGCGCAGGGAACACTGAAGCTTTCTTT
-,-,TRBV5-1,TRBJ1-2,CASSLGVGGNYGYTF,TGCGCCAGCAGCTTGGGGGTCGGGGGAAACTATGGCTACACCTTC
TRBD1,few,TRBV7-8,TRBJ1-6,CASSLAVRGNSPLHF,TGTGCCAGCAGCTTAGCGGTCAGGGGGAATTCACCCCTCCACTTT
-,-,TRBV5-1,TRBJ1-5,CASSLAAGKNWGVRPQHF,TGCGCCAGCAGCTTGGCCGCAGGGAAGAATTGGGGGGTGAGGCCCCAGCATTTT
TRBD2,-,TRBV11-2,TRBJ2-3,CASSSSGGSRDTQYF,TGTGCCAGCAGCTCGAGCGGGGGGTCGAGGGATACGCAGTATTTT
-,few,TRBV20-1,TRBJ1-2,CSASTNYGYTF,TGCAGTGCCTCTACTAACTATGGCTACACCTTC
-,once,TRBV6-1,TRBJ2-7,CASGGGGTTTGEQYF,TGTGCCAGCGGGGGCGGAGGGACTACCACGGGGGAGCAGTACTTC
TRBD1,once,TRBV7-6,TRBJ2-7,CASSSGQLYEQYF,TGTGCCAGCAGCTCGGGACAGCTTTACGAGCAGTACTTC
-,-,TRBV5-5,TRBJ2-7,CASSLTYEQYF,TGTGCCAGCAGCTTAACTTACGAGCAGTACTTC
-,-,TRBV7-9,TRBJ2-2,CASSQAPTANTGELFF,TGTGCCAGCAGTCAAGCCCCCACAGCGAACACCGGGGAGCTGTTTTTT
TRBD1,-,TRBV18,TRBJ1-1,CASSTGQGNTEAFF,TGTGCCAGCTCAACCGGACAGGGGAACACTGAAGCTTTCTTT
-,-,TRBV14,TRBJ2-3,CASSQGRSGRDTQYF,TGTGCCAGCAGCCAGGGGAGATCGGGGAGAGATACGCAGTATTTT
TRBD2,-,TRBV19,TRBJ2-4,CASSGLAGPIQYF,TGTGCCAGTAGTGGACTAGCGGGGCCTATTCAGTACTTC
-,-,TRBV15,TRBJ2-7,CATRPTPGTYEQYF,TGTGCCACCCGTCCCACGCCGGGCACCTACGAGCAGTACTTC
-,-,TRBV18,TRBJ1-6,CASSPTGKNSPLHF,TGTGCCAGCTCACCCACAGGGAAGAATTCACCCCTCCACTTT
-,-,TRBV5-1,TRBJ1-2,CASSLAGTFTNYGYTF,TGCGCCAGCAGCTTGGCCGGTACCTTTACTAACTATGGCTACACCTTC
TRBD1,-,TRBV10-3,TRBJ2-5,CAISEYRGVQETQYF,TGTGCCATCAGTGAGTACAGGGGTGTCCAAGAGACCCAGTACTTC
-,-,TRBV27,TRBJ2-1,CASKMGLGPWNEQFF,TGTGCCAGCAAAATGGGCCTAGGCCCTTGGAATGAGCAGTTCTTC
-,-,TRBV18,TRBJ1-5,CASSPYAGGDQPQHF,TGTGCCAGCTCACCATATGCGGGGGGGGATCAGCCCCAGCATTTT
-,-,TRBV5-1,TRBJ2-2,CASSLARGAGELFF,TGCGCCAGCAGCTTGGCCCGGGGCGCCGGGGAGCTGTTTTTT
-,-,TRBV19,TRBJ1-6,CASSIGGRARRPLHF,TGTGCCAGTAGTATAGGAGGCAGGGCCCGACGGCCCCTCCACTTT
-,-,TRBV7-9,TRBJ2-1,CASSLAYEQFF,TGTGCCAGCAGCTTAGCTTATGAGCAGTTCTTC
-,-,TRBV7-9,TRBJ1-5,CASSWTDQPQHF,TGTGCCAGCAGCTGGACAGATCAGCCCCAGCATTTT
-,once,TRBV14,TRBJ1-4,CASSHRDRGNEKLFF,TGTGCCAGCAGCCACCGGGACCGTGGTAATGAAAAACTGTTTTTT
TRBD2,once,TRBV11-2,TRBJ2-5,CASSPRTSSGETQYF,TGTGCCAGCAGCCCTCGGACTAGCTCCGGGGAGACCCAGTACTTC
-,once,TRBV5-1,TRBJ2-7,CASADGGTLYEQYF,TGCGCCAGCGCCGACGGGGGAACTCTCTACGAGCAGTACTTC
-,once,TRBV6-6,TRBJ1-5,CASSYYSNQPQHF,TGTGCCAGCAGTTACTATAGCAATCAGCCCCAGCATTTT